This is a list of T cell receptor beta chains from one sample in a study of blood T cells in healthy people across ages. TCRdb recomputed calls from the 5' RACE reads with MiXCR, one row per CDR3 protein. In the table there are 710,000 or so distinct CDR3 sequences, approximately 29% of which are singletons. Specimen: blood. The source of these receptors is a woman older than 75 in good health. Each CDR3 is given with its conserved first and last residue. D genes are given only for firm matches. The size of a clone is reported for some rows only, either as once, few or many, or as a class for expanded clones.

size: few; J: TRBJ1-1; V: TRBV7-6; D: NA; DNA: TGTGCCAGCAGCTCCCTAGGGGGGGCAAGCGCTGAAGCTTTCTTT; CDR3: CASSSLGGASAEAFF
size: many; J: TRBJ2-3; V: TRBV20-1; D: TRBD2; DNA: TGCAGTGCCTTGAGACTAGCGGGGGAGTACACAGATACGCAGTATTTT; CDR3: CSALRLAGEYTDTQYF
size: few; J: TRBJ1-4; V: TRBV20-1; D: NA; DNA: TGCAGTGCCCACAATTCAGGCCTTAATGAAAAACTGTTTTTT; CDR3: CSAHNSGLNEKLFF
size: few; J: TRBJ1-6; V: TRBV14; D: NA; DNA: TGTGCCAGCAGCCAGGAGAGAGGGGCTTATAATTCACCCCTCCACTTT; CDR3: CASSQERGAYNSPLHF
size: many; J: TRBJ2-1; V: TRBV5-6; D: NA; DNA: TGTGCCAGCAGCTTCGATTTTGGGGTCTCCTACAATGAGCAGTTCTTC; CDR3: CASSFDFGVSYNEQFF
size: NA; J: TRBJ2-5; V: TRBV7-2; D: NA; DNA: TGTGCCAGCAGCCCTGGAGGGGCAGAGACCCAGTACTTC; CDR3: CASSPGGAETQYF
size: NA; J: TRBJ2-2; V: TRBV28; D: NA; DNA: TGTGCCAGCAGAAATCAGGGGGAGGCCGGGGAGCTGTTTTTT; CDR3: CASRNQGEAGELFF
size: many; J: TRBJ1-5; V: TRBV7-9; D: NA; DNA: TGTGCCAGCAGCTTAGCGGCAGGGGGCAATCAGCCCCAGCATTTT; CDR3: CASSLAAGGNQPQHF
size: NA; J: TRBJ2-7; V: TRBV30; D: NA; DNA: TGTGCCTGGAGGCGGATTCCCGGCGAGCAGTACTTC; CDR3: CAWRRIPGEQYF
size: NA; J: TRBJ1-1; V: TRBV6-2/TRBV6-3; D: NA; DNA: TGTGCCAGCGGGAGTGGGGGCACTGAAGCTTTCTTT; CDR3: CASGSGGTEAFF
size: many; J: TRBJ2-1; V: TRBV2; D: TRBD2; DNA: TGTGCCAGCGATACAGCGGGGCTGGATCGCGATGAGCAGTTCTTC; CDR3: CASDTAGLDRDEQFF
size: NA; J: TRBJ1-4; V: TRBV7-9; D: TRBD1; DNA: TGTGCCAGCAGCTTAGAGGGGACAGGGATTAATGAAAAACTGTTTTTT; CDR3: CASSLEGTGINEKLFF
size: many; J: TRBJ2-1; V: TRBV15; D: NA; DNA: TGTGCCACCAGCAGAGATAGAGCCAGCGAGCAGTTCTTC; CDR3: CATSRDRASEQFF
size: NA; J: TRBJ1-3; V: TRBV12-3/TRBV12-4; D: NA; DNA: TGTGCCAGCAGACCCATTGGGGCGCGAGGAAACACCATATATTTT; CDR3: CASRPIGARGNTIYF
size: many; J: TRBJ2-5; V: TRBV27; D: NA; DNA: TGTGCCAGCGCCCATGGAGGGGCGGGAGAGACCCAGTACTTC; CDR3: CASAHGGAGETQYF
size: NA; J: TRBJ2-1; V: TRBV19; D: TRBD2; DNA: TGTGCCAGTAGTATCCTAGCGGGGGGGCGAAATGAGCAGTTCTTC; CDR3: CASSILAGGRNEQFF
size: NA; J: TRBJ2-5; V: TRBV15; D: NA; DNA: TGTGCCACCAGCAGCACAGGCCAAGAGACCCAGTACTTC; CDR3: CATSSTGQETQYF
size: NA; J: TRBJ2-7; V: TRBV6-2/TRBV6-3; D: NA; DNA: TGTGCCAGCATGGCAGCGGCCGTTTCCTACGAGCAGTACTTC; CDR3: CASMAAAVSYEQYF
size: many; J: TRBJ2-1; V: TRBV2; D: NA; DNA: TGTGCCAGCAGTGCGGGGGGCGCTCAGTTGAATGAGCAGTTCTTC; CDR3: CASSAGGAQLNEQFF
size: many; J: TRBJ2-3; V: TRBV7-3; D: NA; DNA: TGTGCCAGCAGCGTGCCCGGGGATACGCAGTATTTT; CDR3: CASSVPGDTQYF
size: many; J: TRBJ2-5; V: TRBV11-2; D: NA; DNA: TGTGCCAGCAGCTTAAGTGATCTCCGAGCGACCCAGTACTTC; CDR3: CASSLSDLRATQYF
size: NA; J: TRBJ2-5; V: TRBV20-1; D: NA; DNA: TGCAGTGCTACGACCGGACAGTTCCAAGAGACCCAGTACTTC; CDR3: CSATTGQFQETQYF
size: many; J: TRBJ1-4; V: TRBV18; D: NA; DNA: TGTGCCAGCTCACCCGGGACGGAGCCTAATGAAAAACTGTTTTTT; CDR3: CASSPGTEPNEKLFF
size: many; J: TRBJ2-1; V: TRBV12-3/TRBV12-4; D: NA; DNA: TGTGCCAGCAGTGCATACAATGAGCAGTTCTTC; CDR3: CASSAYNEQFF
size: many; J: TRBJ2-3; V: TRBV5-1; D: NA; DNA: TGCGCCAGCAGCTTTAGCACAGATACGCAGTATTTT; CDR3: CASSFSTDTQYF
size: few; J: TRBJ1-2; V: TRBV5-1; D: NA; DNA: TGCGTCAGCAGCTTGGGGCAGGGACCATCTGGCTACACCTTC; CDR3: CVSSLGQGPSGYTF
size: NA; J: TRBJ1-4; V: TRBV5-5; D: TRBD1; DNA: TGTGCCAGCAGCTCCGATGCCGGGACAGGTTACGAAAAACTGTTTTTT; CDR3: CASSSDAGTGYEKLFF
size: NA; J: TRBJ2-7; V: TRBV30; D: NA; DNA: TGTGCCCGGAGTGTGGACGGTCCCTACGAGCAGTACTTC; CDR3: CARSVDGPYEQYF
size: many; J: TRBJ1-2; V: TRBV7-9; D: TRBD1; DNA: TGTGCCAGCAGCTTGGAAACCGGGACAGGGGTCTACACCTTC; CDR3: CASSLETGTGVYTF
size: NA; J: TRBJ2-7; V: TRBV6-2/TRBV6-3; D: NA; DNA: TGTGCCAGCAGTTATTCAGACCGATACAATGAGCAGTACTTC; CDR3: CASSYSDRYNEQYF
size: many; J: TRBJ2-5; V: TRBV2; D: TRBD2; DNA: TGTGCCAGCAGTGCGGCACTAGCGGTGGGGACCCAGTACTTC; CDR3: CASSAALAVGTQYF
size: few; J: TRBJ2-2; V: TRBV6-2/TRBV6-3; D: NA; DNA: TGTGCCAGCAGGCGGGTAGCGAACACCGGGGAGCTGTTTTTT; CDR3: CASRRVANTGELFF
size: many; J: TRBJ1-5; V: TRBV6-2/TRBV6-3; D: NA; DNA: TGTGCCAGCAGTTACGTGGGGGGCAATCAGCCCCAGCATTTT; CDR3: CASSYVGGNQPQHF
size: many; J: TRBJ1-1; V: TRBV20-1; D: NA; DNA: TGCAGTGCTGAGCCGATCCGAGGGAACACTGAAGCTTTCTTT; CDR3: CSAEPIRGNTEAFF
size: few; J: TRBJ1-5; V: TRBV20-1; D: TRBD1; DNA: TGCAGTGCTAGCCGATCGGCAGGGGGCGGCCAGCCCCAGCATTTT; CDR3: CSASRSAGGGQPQHF
size: many; J: TRBJ2-5; V: TRBV19; D: NA; DNA: TGTGCCAGTAGACGCCAGGGTAGACAAGAGACCCAGTACTTC; CDR3: CASRRQGRQETQYF
size: NA; J: TRBJ2-7; V: TRBV5-8; D: NA; DNA: TGTGCCAGCAGCAGACTACAGGGCTCCTACAATGAGCAGTACTTC; CDR3: CASSRLQGSYNEQYF
size: few; J: TRBJ2-2; V: TRBV12-3/TRBV12-4; D: NA; DNA: TGTGCCAGCGCTAAGTACCTGACCGGAACCGGGGAGCTGTTTTTT; CDR3: CASAKYLTGTGELFF
size: NA; J: TRBJ1-1; V: TRBV7-3; D: TRBD1; DNA: TGTGCCAGCAGCTTACCCTCGCAGGGGGCGGACACTGAAGCTTTCTTT; CDR3: CASSLPSQGADTEAFF
size: NA; J: TRBJ2-4; V: TRBV6-6; D: TRBD2; DNA: TGTGCCAGCAGTTATGGGACTAGTTCGGCCAAAAACATTCAGTACTTC; CDR3: CASSYGTSSAKNIQYF
size: NA; J: TRBJ2-7; V: TRBV20-1; D: NA; DNA: TGCAGTGCCGATCATTACAATGAGCAGTACTTC; CDR3: CSADHYNEQYF
size: NA; J: TRBJ1-2; V: TRBV4-2; D: NA; DNA: TGTGCCAGCAGCGGAAGAATCGGGGGACCCAACTATGGCTACACCTTC; CDR3: CASSGRIGGPNYGYTF
size: few; J: TRBJ2-2; V: TRBV9; D: NA; DNA: TGTGCCAGCAGCGTAGGAATGGGGGGCGAGCGGGAGCTGTTTTTT; CDR3: CASSVGMGGERELFF
size: NA; J: TRBJ1-1; V: TRBV28; D: TRBD1; DNA: TGTGCCAGCAGTTCGAGGGGACAGGGGGCAACTGAAGCTTTCTTT; CDR3: CASSSRGQGATEAFF
size: many; J: TRBJ1-1; V: TRBV3-1; D: NA; DNA: TGTGCCAGCAGCCAAGTCCGGGGGACTCCCCCTGCTTTCTTT; CDR3: CASSQVRGTPPAFF
size: few; J: TRBJ2-7; V: TRBV19; D: NA; DNA: TGTGCCAGTAGTAGGGACGGCGGCTCCTACGAGCAGTACTTC; CDR3: CASSRDGGSYEQYF
size: NA; J: TRBJ2-4; V: TRBV7-9; D: NA; DNA: TGTGCCAGCAGCGCCGGTAATCGGGCCAAAAACATTCAGTACTTC; CDR3: CASSAGNRAKNIQYF
size: NA; J: TRBJ2-4; V: TRBV6-1; D: NA; DNA: TGTGCCAGCAGGGCGGGACCAGCCAAAAACATTCAGTACTTC; CDR3: CASRAGPAKNIQYF
size: many; J: TRBJ2-5; V: TRBV5-6; D: TRBD2; DNA: TGTGCCAGCAGCAGCGGGGTGCGCAGTCAAGAGACCCAGTACTTC; CDR3: CASSSGVRSQETQYF
size: many; J: TRBJ2-1; V: TRBV6-2/TRBV6-3; D: NA; DNA: TGTGCCAGCAGTTACGCGTCCAATGAGCAGTTCTTC; CDR3: CASSYASNEQFF
size: NA; J: TRBJ1-1; V: TRBV7-2; D: NA; DNA: TGTGCCAGCAGCTTAGACCCCCCGGGGGCGGGCACTGAAGCTTTCTTT; CDR3: CASSLDPPGAGTEAFF
size: few; J: TRBJ2-6; V: TRBV19; D: NA; DNA: TGTGCCAGTAGGCTAAAGGGACTGAAGAGCTCTGGGGCCAACGTCCTGACTTTC; CDR3: CASRLKGLKSSGANVLTF
size: few; J: TRBJ2-2; V: TRBV20-1; D: NA; DNA: TGCAGTGCTAGAAGTGCTCGGGGCCTCTCGAACACCGGGGAGCTGTTTTTT; CDR3: CSARSARGLSNTGELFF